This T cell receptor (beta chain) was documented in a study of T cell changes during pregnancy in multiple sclerosis. Sequencing was performed with immunoSEQ multiplex PCR; in TCRdb, only in-frame clones are kept and a portion is missing. This sample has about 50,000 clones, with about 90% found just once. This clonotype was obtained from a female donor with multiple sclerosis, enrolled in a pregnancy study. Source: CD4+ T cells from peripheral blood mononuclear cells, taken after pregnancy.

The CDR3 loop is CASSPDILYEQYF. CDR3 sequence (DNA): TGTGCCAGTAGTCCGGACATTCTGTACGAGCAGTACTTC. The V call is TRBV19, the J call TRBJ2-7, with D perhaps TRBD1 (5 bases). V was clipped by 5 bases and J by 4 bases, with 12 bases between them. The CDR3 runs to 13 residues. Germline V CDR1 and CDR2: LNHDA, SQIVND (reference sequence).